This T cell receptor (beta chain) was sequenced during a study of blood T cell repertoires in COVID-19. In the study overall: Sources were T cells, B-cell-depleted T cells, or PBMCs; the material itself was cDNA or gDNA.

Methods used by the authors: Using reference gene primer amplification, nucleated cell counts were estimated. Data came from immunoSEQ multiplex PCR; TCRdb stores just in-frame clones and leaves some out. For V, J and clone size, that table is used; D and trimming come from the DNA. The profile covers 110,000 or so clones, with 70% to 85% appearing a single time and around 8% taken by the ten largest. The CDR3 length is 13 residues. CDR1 and CDR2 (germline): SGHVS, FQNEAQ. Trimming cost V 5 bases and J 10 bases, with 15 bases left between them. The chain joins TRBV7-8 to TRBJ2-1; D may be TRBD1 (6 bases). The clonotype was recovered from a woman of 80 years or more with active or convalescent COVID-19. Sequenced: peripheral blood. CDR3 loop: CASSTTGLGEQFF. CDR3 DNA sequence: TGTGCCAGCAGCACAACAGGGTTGGGCGAGCAGTTCTTC. The full variable domain, in which reference TRBV7-8 and TRBJ2-1 provide the parts outside the CDR3, is GAGVSQSPRYKVAKRGQDVALRCDPISGHVSLFWYQQALGQGPEFLTYFQNEAQLDKSGLPSDRFFAERPEGSVSTLKIQRTQQEDSAVYLCASSTTGLGEQFFGPGTRLTVL.